This T cell receptor beta chain was profiled in a study of T cells after yellow fever vaccination. At least ten counts were recorded for this clonotype. Its specificity is not known. CDR1 is LGHNA, CDR2 YNFKEQ, per germline. Trimming took off 4 bases at V and 0 bases at J, with 16 bases between the two ends. The CDR3 consists of 17 residues. Making TCR cDNA involved 5'RACE template switching, which added UMIs and a universal primer site. Via MiXCR, TCRdb re-called the 5' RACE reads, giving one row per CDR3 protein. Of tens of thousands of distinct CDR3 sequences in the sample, about 7.7% were seen once. Points from the study as a whole: A minor fraction of clonotypes spanned both CD4 and CD8 compartments. Post-booster repertoires again held most primary-vaccination clones (roughly 95% CD4, 88% CD8). Weaker in magnitude, the secondary response showed a faster peak on day 5 versus 15.

The source material was CD8+ T cells sorted from PBMCs, sampled on the day of the yellow fever booster vaccination. V gene TRBV4-2 combines with J gene TRBJ2-4; D may be TRBD2 (5 bases). The receptor comes from a man aged 30-40 years who received the YFV17D yellow fever vaccine. The CDR3 here is CASSRGVEGSAKNIQYF. The CDR3 coding sequence is TGTGCCAGCAGCCGTGGGGTCGAGGGATCAGCCAAAAACATTCAGTACTTC.